Listed below are T cell receptor beta chains from one sample, sequenced in a study of blood T cell repertoires in COVID-19. Measured with immunoSEQ multiplex PCR; TCRdb has only the in-frame clones, and not every one. The sample shows roughly 160,000 clones, about 87% of them seen only once. Sequenced input: peripheral blood. These receptor sequences come from a woman aged 65 to 85 with COVID-19, enrolled during active disease. Both conserved end residues are part of each CDR3. Fields, in order: V gene, clone size, D gene, J gene, CDR3 protein, CDR3 DNA. The D gene is left open where the match is weak. Size is stated for part of the rows, as once, few or many counts, or as a class when the clone is expanded.

TRBV5-5,.,TRBD1,TRBJ1-4,CASSLTGQVNEKLFF,TGTGCCAGCAGCTTGACGGGACAGGTTAATGAAAAACTGTTTTTT
TRBV28,.,TRBD1,TRBJ1-1,CASSTSGTATQAFF,TGTGCCAGCAGTACATCCGGGACAGCTACTCAAGCTTTCTTT
TRBV5-4,.,TRBD2,TRBJ2-7,CASSLRPSGGAYEQYF,TGTGCCAGCAGCCTGCGACCTAGCGGGGGGGCCTACGAGCAGTACTTC
TRBV6-1,.,.,TRBJ2-6,CASSELFGVSGANVLTF,TGTGCCAGCAGTGAATTATTCGGGGTCTCTGGGGCCAACGTCCTGACTTTC
TRBV11-2,.,.,TRBJ2-5,CASSLGGSPEETQYF,TGTGCCAGCAGCTTAGGAGGCTCCCCAGAAGAGACCCAGTACTTC
TRBV7-9,.,TRBD1,TRBJ1-1,CASSAGQANTEAFF,TGTGCCAGCAGCGCGGGACAGGCGAACACTGAAGCTTTCTTT
TRBV5-8,.,TRBD1,TRBJ1-4,CASSLYQGAEKLFF,TGTGCCAGCAGCTTGTATCAGGGGGCTGAAAAACTGTTTTTT
TRBV6-5,.,.,TRBJ2-5,CASKEDPGTKETQYF,TGTGCCAGCAAAGAGGATCCCGGGACAAAAGAGACCCAGTACTTC
TRBV28,.,TRBD2,TRBJ2-6,CATSGGRSGANVLTF,TGTGCCACCTCGGGAGGGCGCTCTGGGGCCAACGTCCTGACTTTC
TRBV30,.,TRBD1,TRBJ1-2,CAWGGTGGVSYGYTF,TGTGCCTGGGGGGGGACAGGGGGCGTCAGCTATGGCTACACCTTC
TRBV11-2,.,TRBD2,TRBJ2-5,CASSWTSGGETQYF,TGTGCCAGCAGCTGGACTAGCGGGGGTGAGACCCAGTACTTC
TRBV6-5,once,TRBD1,TRBJ1-3,CASSHQGGGGNTIYF,TGTGCCAGCAGCCATCAGGGGGGTGGGGGAAACACCATATATTTT
TRBV2,.,TRBD1,TRBJ1-4,CASNPRTGSEKLFF,TGTGCCAGCAACCCCCGGACAGGGAGTGAAAAACTGTTTTTT
TRBV19,.,.,TRBJ2-5,CASSGVAETQETQYF,TGTGCCAGTAGTGGGGTAGCGGAGACTCAAGAGACCCAGTACTTC
TRBV5-1,.,.,TRBJ1-5,CASSPTWGGNQPQHF,TGCGCCAGCAGCCCCACGTGGGGGGGCAATCAGCCCCAGCATTTT
TRBV11-2,.,TRBD1,TRBJ2-3,CASSLARGTGSTDTQYF,TGTGCCAGCAGCTTAGCCCGCGGGACAGGCAGCACAGATACGCAGTATTTT
TRBV30,few,TRBD1,TRBJ2-2,CAWRHGTGGSGYPGELFF,TGTGCCTGGAGGCACGGGACAGGGGGTTCGGGATACCCCGGGGAGCTGTTTTTT
TRBV2,.,.,TRBJ1-2,CASKQGLYGYTF,TGTGCCAGCAAACAGGGTCTCTATGGCTACACCTTC
TRBV28,.,TRBD1,TRBJ1-1,CASSLVGQGAAYTEAFF,TGTGCCAGCAGTTTAGTGGGACAGGGGGCGGCGTACACTGAAGCTTTCTTT
TRBV18,.,TRBD2,TRBJ2-3,CASSRSGGVAGGADTQYF,TGTGCCAGCTCACGCTCCGGGGGAGTAGCGGGGGGCGCAGATACGCAGTATTTT
TRBV2,.,TRBD1,TRBJ1-2,CASRDGTGGFRGYTF,TGTGCCAGCAGAGACGGGACAGGGGGCTTTCGGGGCTACACCTTC
TRBV18,.,.,TRBJ1-5,CASSPGGGQPQHF,TGTGCCAGCTCACCAGGGGGGGGCCAGCCCCAGCATTTT
TRBV12-3/TRBV12-4,.,.,TRBJ1-2,CASSFNPYGYTF,TGTGCCAGCAGTTTCAATCCATATGGCTACACCTTC
TRBV19,.,TRBD2,TRBJ2-7,CASSIGLAGGNEQYF,TGTGCCAGTAGTATCGGCCTAGCGGGGGGGAACGAGCAGTACTTC
TRBV2,.,TRBD1,TRBJ1-2,CASSEDRGTYGYTF,TGTGCCAGCAGTGAAGACAGGGGGACCTATGGCTACACCTTC
TRBV9,few,.,TRBJ1-2,CASSVVDTMNYGYTF,TGTGCCAGCAGCGTAGTAGACACCATGAACTATGGCTACACCTTC
TRBV7-9,.,.,TRBJ1-3,CASSSQDKTGNTIYF,TGTGCCAGCAGCTCACAGGATAAAACTGGAAACACCATATATTTT
TRBV28,.,.,TRBJ1-2,CASSFGGRRGYTF,TGTGCCAGCAGTTTTGGGGGCCGGCGTGGCTACACCTTC
TRBV7-9,.,.,TRBJ1-5,CASSLSATSQPQHF,TGTGCCAGCAGCTTATCCGCTACCTCCCAGCCCCAGCATTTT
TRBV5-1,once,.,TRBJ1-1,CASSLAPAGSGTEAFF,TGCGCCAGCAGCTTGGCCCCCGCTGGGAGCGGCACTGAAGCTTTCTTT
TRBV4-1,many,.,TRBJ1-1,CASSLGTEAFF,TGCGCCAGCAGCCTTGGGACAGAAGCTTTCTTT
TRBV3-1/TRBV3-2,few,TRBD1,TRBJ1-2,CASSPQRTGHGYTF,TGTGCCAGCAGCCCGCAACGGACAGGGCACGGCTACACCTTC
TRBV28,once,.,TRBJ1-6,CASITGNSPLHF,TGTGCCAGCATCACAGGCAATTCACCCCTCCACTTT
TRBV29-1,.,.,TRBJ1-1,CSVEEQGSPNTEAFF,TGCAGCGTTGAGGAACAGGGTTCACCGAACACTGAAGCTTTCTTT
TRBV3-1/TRBV3-2,.,TRBD2,TRBJ2-6,CASSRPGTSGSGANVLTF,TGTGCCAGCAGCCGTCCCGGGACTAGCGGCTCTGGGGCCAACGTCCTGACTTTC
TRBV5-1,.,.,TRBJ1-4,CASSLQGPNEKLFF,TGCGCCAGCAGCTTGCAGGGCCCTAATGAAAAACTGTTTTTT
TRBV4-1,.,.,TRBJ1-2,CASSQVGGSPRGGPLGYTF,TGCGCCAGCAGCCAAGTTGGAGGCAGTCCTCGCGGGGGACCCCTAGGCTACACCTTC
TRBV7-9,once,TRBD2,TRBJ2-2,CARSRRTSGDNTGELFF,TGTGCCCGCTCTCGGAGGACTAGCGGGGACAACACCGGGGAGCTGTTTTTT
TRBV5-4,.,TRBD2,TRBJ2-3,CASSFKRGGGYSTDTQYF,TGTGCCAGCAGCTTTAAGCGGGGGGGCGGGTATAGCACAGATACGCAGTATTTT
TRBV2,few,TRBD2,TRBJ2-2,CASSEASGGAGELFF,TGTGCCAGCAGTGAAGCTAGCGGGGGGGCCGGGGAGCTGTTTTTT
TRBV14,.,.,TRBJ1-3,CASSQDFSYWSSGNTIYF,TGTGCCAGCAGCCAAGATTTTTCGTACTGGAGCTCTGGAAACACCATATATTTT
TRBV19,.,TRBD1,TRBJ1-2,CASSGQQGTNGYTF,TGTGCCAGTAGTGGACAACAGGGGACCAATGGCTACACCTTC
TRBV10-3,.,TRBD1,TRBJ1-1,CAIRGTATEAFF,TGTGCCATCAGGGGGACAGCCACTGAAGCTTTCTTT
TRBV5-1,.,.,TRBJ2-7,CASSLAQGFIEQYF,TGCGCCAGCAGCTTGGCACAGGGATTTATCGAGCAGTACTTC
TRBV5-1,.,TRBD1,TRBJ1-6,CASSTRTGSTGNSPLHF,TGCGCCAGCAGCACAAGGACAGGGTCAACGGGTAATTCACCCCTCCACTTT
TRBV6-1,.,.,TRBJ1-2,CASSELGLARSNYGYTF,TGTGCCAGCAGTGAACTCGGTCTAGCGCGCTCTAACTATGGCTACACCTTC
TRBV5-1,.,.,TRBJ1-2,CASSLVSRQGKNGYTF,TGCGCCAGCAGCTTGGTCTCTCGGCAGGGGAAAAATGGCTACACCTTC
TRBV19,.,.,TRBJ1-2,CASLGTGHFYGYTF,TGTGCCAGCCTCGGCACAGGCCATTTCTATGGCTACACCTTC
TRBV5-6,.,.,TRBJ1-2,CASSFGTSDSANYGYTF,TGTGCCAGCAGCTTCGGGACTTCCGACTCGGCTAACTATGGCTACACCTTC
TRBV7-2,.,TRBD2,TRBJ2-3,CASSLAPSGGANTQYF,TGTGCCAGCAGCTTAGCGCCTAGCGGGGGGGCAAATACGCAGTATTTT
TRBV3-1/TRBV3-2,.,TRBD1,TRBJ1-6,CATSQGARSYNSPLHF,TGTGCCACCTCCCAGGGGGCGAGATCCTATAATTCACCCCTCCACTTT
TRBV5-6,.,TRBD1,TRBJ1-4,CASSLWTGGTANEKLFF,TGTGCCAGCAGCTTGTGGACAGGGGGGACAGCTAATGAAAAACTGTTTTTT
TRBV4-1,.,TRBD2,TRBJ2-7,CASSQDSSGFYEQYF,TGCGCCAGCAGCCAAGATTCTAGCGGGTTCTACGAGCAGTACTTC